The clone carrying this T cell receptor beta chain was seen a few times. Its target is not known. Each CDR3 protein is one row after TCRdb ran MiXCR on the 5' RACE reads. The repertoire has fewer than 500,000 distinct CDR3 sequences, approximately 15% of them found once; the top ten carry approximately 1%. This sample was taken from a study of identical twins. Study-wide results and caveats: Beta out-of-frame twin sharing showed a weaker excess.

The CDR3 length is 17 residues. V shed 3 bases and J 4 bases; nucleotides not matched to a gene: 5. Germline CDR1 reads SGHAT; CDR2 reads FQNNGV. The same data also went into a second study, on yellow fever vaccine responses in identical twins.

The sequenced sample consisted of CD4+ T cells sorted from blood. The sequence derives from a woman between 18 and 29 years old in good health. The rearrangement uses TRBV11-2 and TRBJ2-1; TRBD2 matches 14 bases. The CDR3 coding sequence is TGTGCCAGCAGCTTCCGGGGGACTAGCGGGGGATACAATGAGCAGTTCTTC. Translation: CASSFRGTSGGYNEQFF.